This section outlines one T cell receptor (beta chain) sequence together with its context. Combining a sample-barcoded 5' primer with a J-beta primer mix, a second PCR ran for roughly 6 to 11 cycles. MiXCR, applied by TCRdb to the 5' RACE reads, yields one record per CDR3 protein. The table lists 650,000 to 1,000,000 distinct CDR3 sequences, around 36% of them singletons, with around 13% in the top ten. These data are taken from a study of blood T cells in healthy people across ages. The sample was blood. The clonotype comes from a man aged 18 to 30 in good health.

The chain's CDR3 is CSARDQGPATDSPLHF. CDR3 coding DNA: TGCAGTGCTAGGGATCAGGGCCCCGCAACTGATTCACCCCTCCACTTT. The chain carries TRBV20-1 and TRBJ1-6; D is perhaps TRBD1 (5 bases). V was shortened by 3 bases and J by 8 bases, with 20 bases between the two germline ends. The CDR3 contains 16 residues. From germline, CDR1 is DFQATT and CDR2 SNEGSKA (reference sequence).